This TCR beta chain was identified during a study of PD-1 blockade in classical Hodgkin lymphoma. General study results and limits: While CD8+ TCR diversity did not rise significantly by C4D1, CD4+ TCR diversity did.

CDR3 length: 14 amino acids. Germline loops: CDR1 MNHNS, CDR2 SASEGT. V lost 6 bases to trimming and J lost 2 bases, with 11 bases between them. A remark on this clone: The antigen remains unidentified.

Sequencing was performed with immunoSEQ multiplex PCR; in TCRdb, only in-frame clones are kept and a portion is missing. The sample records approximately 89,000 clones, approximately 88% being singletons. The patients all showed relapse after autologous stem cell transplantation, while their brentuximab vedotin exposure varied. Sequenced here: peripheral blood mononuclear cells (PBMCs), sampled at baseline. This chain connects TRBV6-1 to TRBJ1-3; D unresolved. The TCR was taken from a human donor with classical Hodgkin lymphoma. The CDR3 spells CASRPGGAGNTIYF. The CDR3 DNA follows: TGTGCCAGCAGGCCGGGTGGCGCTGGAAACACCATATATTTT.